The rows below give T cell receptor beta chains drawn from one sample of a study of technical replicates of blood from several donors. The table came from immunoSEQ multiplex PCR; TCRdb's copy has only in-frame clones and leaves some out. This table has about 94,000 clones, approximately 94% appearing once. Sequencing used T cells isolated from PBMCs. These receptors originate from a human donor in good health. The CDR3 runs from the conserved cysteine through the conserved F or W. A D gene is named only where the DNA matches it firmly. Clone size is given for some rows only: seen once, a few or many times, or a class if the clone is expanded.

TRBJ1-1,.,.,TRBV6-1,TGTGCCAGCAGGGGGTCCGGGATTATGAACACTGAAGCTTTCTTT,CASRGSGIMNTEAFF
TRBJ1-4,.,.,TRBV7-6,TGTGCCAGCAGCCACATAGGACCGGGGAATGAAAAACTGTTTTTT,CASSHIGPGNEKLFF
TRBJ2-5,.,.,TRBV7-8,TGTGCCAGCAGCTTAATGGTTCTGGTGGGGGGGCAGGAGACCCAGTACTTC,CASSLMVLVGGQETQYF
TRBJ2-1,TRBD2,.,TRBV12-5,TGTGCTAGTGGTTTGGGACCCAATCTAGCGGGGGGGATGAATGAGCAGTTCTTC,CASGLGPNLAGGMNEQFF
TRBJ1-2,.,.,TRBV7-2,TGTGCCAGCAGCCGTCCTGGGTTCGGGGGCTACACCTTC,CASSRPGFGGYTF
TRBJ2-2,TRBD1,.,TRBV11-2,TGTGCCAGCAGCTGGACAGGGACCGGGGAGCTGTTTTTT,CASSWTGTGELFF
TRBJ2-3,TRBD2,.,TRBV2,TGTGCCAGCAGTAGCCTAGCGGTAAACACAGATACGCAGTATTTT,CASSSLAVNTDTQYF
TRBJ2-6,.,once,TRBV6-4,TGTGCCAGCAGGGCAACCTCTGGGGCCAACGTCCTGACTTTC,CASRATSGANVLTF
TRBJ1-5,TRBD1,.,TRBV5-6,TGTGCCAGCAGGATACAGGGGGCAGGTCAGCCCCAGCATTTT,CASRIQGAGQPQHF
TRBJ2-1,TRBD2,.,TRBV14,TGTGCCAGCAGCCGCGGACTAGTCTCCTACAATGAGCAGTTCTTC,CASSRGLVSYNEQFF
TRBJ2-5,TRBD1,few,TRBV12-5,TGTGCTAGTGGTATCCGGACAGGGGCCGAAAGTCTAGGGACCCAGTACTTC,CASGIRTGAESLGTQYF
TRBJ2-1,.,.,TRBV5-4,TGTGCCAGCAGCTTGGATCCGGGGAAGAGAGGCAATGAGCAGTTCTTC,CASSLDPGKRGNEQFF
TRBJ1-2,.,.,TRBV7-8,TGTGCCAGCAGCTTAGCCAGGGTGGTTGGTGGCTACACCTTC,CASSLARVVGGYTF
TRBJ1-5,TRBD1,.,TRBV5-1,TGCGCCAGCAGCTTACAGGGGGATAGCAATCAGCCCCAGCATTTT,CASSLQGDSNQPQHF
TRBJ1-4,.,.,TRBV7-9,TGTGCCAGCATATTGGGGGCGGAAAATGAAAAACTGTTTTTT,CASILGAENEKLFF
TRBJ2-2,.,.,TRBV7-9,TGTGCCAGCAGCTCCGGGGAGACGAACACCGGGGAGCTGTTTTTT,CASSSGETNTGELFF
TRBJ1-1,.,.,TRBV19,TGTGCCAGTAGTATCCGGAGCCCGGACACATACACTGAAGCTTTCTTT,CASSIRSPDTYTEAFF
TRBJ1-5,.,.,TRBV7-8,TGTGCCAGCAGCTTAGAGGACAGACTGATTAATCAGCCCCAGCATTTT,CASSLEDRLINQPQHF
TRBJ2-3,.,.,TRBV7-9,TGTGCCAGCGTGACGCTAGCGAGAAGCACAGATACGCAGTATTTT,CASVTLARSTDTQYF
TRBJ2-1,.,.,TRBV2,TGTGCCAGCAGTGACGGGATTTCAGAGCAGTTCTTC,CASSDGISEQFF
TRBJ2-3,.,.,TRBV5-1,TGCGCCAGCAGCTTGGCAGCTAGAGATACGCAGTATTTT,CASSLAARDTQYF
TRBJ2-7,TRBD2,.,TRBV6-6,TGTGCCAGCAGCCGCCGGGAAGGGCTAGCGGGAGGCGAGCAGTACTTC,CASSRREGLAGGEQYF
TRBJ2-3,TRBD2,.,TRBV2,TGTGCCAGCAGTCCTTCTAGCGGGAGGATCGCAGATACGCAGTATTTT,CASSPSSGRIADTQYF